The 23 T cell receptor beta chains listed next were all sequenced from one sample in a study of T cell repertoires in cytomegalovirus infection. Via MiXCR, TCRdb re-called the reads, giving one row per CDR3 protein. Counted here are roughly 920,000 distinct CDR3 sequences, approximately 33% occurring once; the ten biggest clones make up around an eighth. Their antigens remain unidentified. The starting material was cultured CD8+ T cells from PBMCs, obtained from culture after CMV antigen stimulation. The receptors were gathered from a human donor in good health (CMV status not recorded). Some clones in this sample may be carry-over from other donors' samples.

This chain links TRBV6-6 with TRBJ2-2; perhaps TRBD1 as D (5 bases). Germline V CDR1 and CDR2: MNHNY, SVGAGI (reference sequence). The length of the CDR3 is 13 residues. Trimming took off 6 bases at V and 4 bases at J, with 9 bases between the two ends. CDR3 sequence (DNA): TGTGCCAGCAGCTTTGACAGCACCGGGGAGCTGTTTTTT. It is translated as CASSFDSTGELFF.

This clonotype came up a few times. CDR3 nucleotide sequence: TGTGCCAGCAGCTTAGATAGTCGAGGCGAGCAGTACTTC. Translated, it gives CASSLDSRGEQYF. This chain connects TRBV7-3 to TRBJ2-7; the D is unclear. Germline V gene sequence: CDR1 SGHTA, CDR2 FQGTGA. V was pared by 2 bases and J by 6 bases, with 11 bases between. The CDR3 totals 13 residues.

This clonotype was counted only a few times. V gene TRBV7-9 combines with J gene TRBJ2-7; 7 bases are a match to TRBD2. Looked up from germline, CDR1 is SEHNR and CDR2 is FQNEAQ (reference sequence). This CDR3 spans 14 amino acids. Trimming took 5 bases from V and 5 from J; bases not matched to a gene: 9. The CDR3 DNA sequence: TGTGCCAGCAGCCCGGGAGGAGGGGCCGACGAGCAGTACTTC. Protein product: CASSPGGGADEQYF.

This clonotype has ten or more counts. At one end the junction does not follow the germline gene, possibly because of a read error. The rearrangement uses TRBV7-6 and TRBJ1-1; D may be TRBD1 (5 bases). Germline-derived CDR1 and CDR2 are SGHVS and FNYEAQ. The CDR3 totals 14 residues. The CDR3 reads CASSSSGRDTEAFF. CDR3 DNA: TGTGCTAGCAGTTCGTCGGGCAGGGACACTGAAGCTTTCTTT.

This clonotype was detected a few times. The CDR3 sequence is CASSLQGNFAYEQYF. The CDR3 bases are TGTGCCAGCAGTTTACAGGGCAATTTCGCCTACGAGCAGTACTTC. The chain combines TRBV27 with TRBJ2-7, with D possibly TRBD1 on 5 matching bases. CDR1 is MNHEY, CDR2 SMNVEV, per germline (reference sequence). With 2 bases removed from V and 2 bases from J, the gap between germline ends came to 13 bases. The CDR3 spans 15 residues.

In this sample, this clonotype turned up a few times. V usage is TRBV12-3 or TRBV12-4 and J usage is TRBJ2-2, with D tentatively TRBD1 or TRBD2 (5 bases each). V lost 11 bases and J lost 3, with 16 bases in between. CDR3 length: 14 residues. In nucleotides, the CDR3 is TGTGCCTTCGAAGGGGACGACGACACCGGGGAGCTGTTTTTT. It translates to CAFEGDDDTGELFF.

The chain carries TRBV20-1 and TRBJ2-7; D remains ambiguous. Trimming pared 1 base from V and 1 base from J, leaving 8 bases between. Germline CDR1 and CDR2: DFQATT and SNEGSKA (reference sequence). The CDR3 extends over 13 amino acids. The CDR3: CSARGSQSYEQYF. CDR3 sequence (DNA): TGCAGTGCTAGAGGGAGTCAGTCCTACGAGCAGTACTTC.

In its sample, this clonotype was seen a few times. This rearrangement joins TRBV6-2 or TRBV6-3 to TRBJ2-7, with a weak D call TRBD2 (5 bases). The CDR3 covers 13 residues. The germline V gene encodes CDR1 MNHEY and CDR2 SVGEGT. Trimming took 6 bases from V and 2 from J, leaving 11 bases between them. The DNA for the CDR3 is TGTGCCAGCAGGTCACCCGGGGCCTACGAGCAGTACTTC. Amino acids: CASRSPGAYEQYF.

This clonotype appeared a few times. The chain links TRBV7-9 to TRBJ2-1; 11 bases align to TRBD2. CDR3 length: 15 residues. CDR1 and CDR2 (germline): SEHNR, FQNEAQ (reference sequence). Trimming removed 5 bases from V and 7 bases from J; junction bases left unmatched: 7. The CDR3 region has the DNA TGTGCCAGCAGCCGCACTAGCGGGGGACAGAATGAGCAGTTCTTC. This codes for CASSRTSGGQNEQFF.

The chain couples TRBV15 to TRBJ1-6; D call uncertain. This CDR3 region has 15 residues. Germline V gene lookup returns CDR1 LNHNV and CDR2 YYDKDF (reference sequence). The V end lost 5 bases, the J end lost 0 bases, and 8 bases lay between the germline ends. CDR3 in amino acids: CATSGRSSYNSPLHF. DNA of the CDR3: TGTGCCACCAGCGGGCGAAGCTCCTATAATTCACCCCTCCACTTT.

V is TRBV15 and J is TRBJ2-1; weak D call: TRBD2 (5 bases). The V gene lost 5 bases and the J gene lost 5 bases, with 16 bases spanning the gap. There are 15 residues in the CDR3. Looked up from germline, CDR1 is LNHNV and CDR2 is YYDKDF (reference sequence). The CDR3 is CATSYRIFGDNEQFF. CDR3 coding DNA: TGTGCCACCAGCTACCGGATTTTCGGGGACAATGAGCAGTTCTTC.

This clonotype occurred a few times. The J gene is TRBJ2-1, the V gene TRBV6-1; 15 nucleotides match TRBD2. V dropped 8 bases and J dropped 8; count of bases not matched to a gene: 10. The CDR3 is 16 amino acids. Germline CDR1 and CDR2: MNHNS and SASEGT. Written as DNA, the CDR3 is TGTGCCAGCTCCCGGACTAGCGGGGGGGCCGACGATGAGCAGTTCTTC. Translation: CASSRTSGGADDEQFF.

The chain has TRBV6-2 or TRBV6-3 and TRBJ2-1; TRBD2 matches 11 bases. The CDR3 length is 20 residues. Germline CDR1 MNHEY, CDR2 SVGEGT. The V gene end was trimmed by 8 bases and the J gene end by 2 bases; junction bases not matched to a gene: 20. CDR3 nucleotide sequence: TGTGCCAGCCGATCCGATCCGGCGGTAGCGGGGGGGATTGCCTACAATGAGCAGTTCTTC. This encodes CASRSDPAVAGGIAYNEQFF.

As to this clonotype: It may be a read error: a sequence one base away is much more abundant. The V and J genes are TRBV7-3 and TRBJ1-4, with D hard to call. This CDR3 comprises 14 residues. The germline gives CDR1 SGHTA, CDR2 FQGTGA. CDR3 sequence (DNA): TGTGCCAACAGCTTACTCGGGCGTAATGAAAAACTGTTTTTT. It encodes CANSLLGRNEKLFF.

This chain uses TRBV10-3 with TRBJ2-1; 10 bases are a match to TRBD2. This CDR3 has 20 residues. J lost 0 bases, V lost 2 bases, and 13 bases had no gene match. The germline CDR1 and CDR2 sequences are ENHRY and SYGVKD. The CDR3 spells CAISEGSRLAGDSSYNEQFF. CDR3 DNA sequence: TGTGCCATCAGTGAGGGCTCGAGGCTAGCGGGGGATAGCTCCTACAATGAGCAGTTCTTC.

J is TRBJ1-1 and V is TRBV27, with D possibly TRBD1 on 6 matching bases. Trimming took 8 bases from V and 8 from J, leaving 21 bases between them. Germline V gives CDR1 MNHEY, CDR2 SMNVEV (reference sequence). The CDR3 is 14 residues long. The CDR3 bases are TGTGCCAGCGTTTCAGGGGAAATACGTGGGGAAGCTTTCTTT. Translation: CASVSGEIRGEAFF.

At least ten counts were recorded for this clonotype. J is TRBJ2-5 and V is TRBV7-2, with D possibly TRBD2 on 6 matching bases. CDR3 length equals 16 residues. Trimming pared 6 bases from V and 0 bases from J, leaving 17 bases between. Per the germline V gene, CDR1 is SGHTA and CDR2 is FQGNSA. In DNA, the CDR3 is TGTGCCAGCAGTACCGAATGGGGGGAGTACCAAGAGACCCAGTACTTC. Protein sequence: CASSTEWGEYQETQYF.

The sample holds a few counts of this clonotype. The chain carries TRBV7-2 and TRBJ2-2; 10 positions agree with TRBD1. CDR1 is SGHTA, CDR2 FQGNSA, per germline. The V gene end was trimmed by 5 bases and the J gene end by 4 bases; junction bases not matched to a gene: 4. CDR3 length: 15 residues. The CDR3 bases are TGTGCCAGCAGCACGTGGACAGGGGGCACCGGGGAGCTGTTTTTT. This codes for CASSTWTGGTGELFF.

The DNA for the CDR3 is TGTGCCAGCAGCCACCACGGGACAGCGTATGGCGAGCAGTACTTC. The encoded protein is CASSHHGTAYGEQYF. The rearrangement joins TRBV7-6 to TRBJ2-7, with 7 positions matching TRBD1. Germline V gene data show CDR1 as SGHVS and CDR2 as FNYEAQ. CDR3 length equals 15 residues. Losses at the gene ends were 5 bases for V and 6 bases for J; bases not matched to a gene: 13.

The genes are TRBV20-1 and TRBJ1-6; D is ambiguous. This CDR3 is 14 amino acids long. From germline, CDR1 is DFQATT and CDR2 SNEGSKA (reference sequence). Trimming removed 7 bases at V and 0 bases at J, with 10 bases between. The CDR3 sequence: CSVTDVSYNSPLHF. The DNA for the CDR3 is TGCAGTGTGACGGATGTCTCCTATAATTCACCCCTCCACTTT.

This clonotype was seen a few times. The CDR3 DNA sequence: TGTGCCAGCAGTTACTCGGGACACCCGAACACTGAAGCTTTCTTT. Protein sequence: CASSYSGHPNTEAFF. V gene TRBV6-2 or TRBV6-3 combines with J gene TRBJ1-1; maybe TRBD1 (6 bases). V shed 0 bases and J shed 1 base, with 9 bases lying between them. Germline V lookup: CDR1 MNHEY, CDR2 SVGEGT. This CDR3 contains 15 residues.

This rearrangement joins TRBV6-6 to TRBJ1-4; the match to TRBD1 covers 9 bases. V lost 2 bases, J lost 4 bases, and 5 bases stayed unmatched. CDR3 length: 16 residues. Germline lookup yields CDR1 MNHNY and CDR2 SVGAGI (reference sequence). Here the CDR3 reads CASSYIRTGVNEKLFF. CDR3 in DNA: TGTGCCAGCAGTTACATTCGGACAGGGGTTAATGAAAAACTGTTTTTT.

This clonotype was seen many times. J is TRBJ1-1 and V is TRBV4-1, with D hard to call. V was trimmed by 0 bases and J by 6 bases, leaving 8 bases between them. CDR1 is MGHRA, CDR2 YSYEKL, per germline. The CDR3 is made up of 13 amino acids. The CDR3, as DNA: TGCGCCAGCAGCCAAGATGTGTGGGCTGAAGCTTTCTTT. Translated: CASSQDVWAEAFF.